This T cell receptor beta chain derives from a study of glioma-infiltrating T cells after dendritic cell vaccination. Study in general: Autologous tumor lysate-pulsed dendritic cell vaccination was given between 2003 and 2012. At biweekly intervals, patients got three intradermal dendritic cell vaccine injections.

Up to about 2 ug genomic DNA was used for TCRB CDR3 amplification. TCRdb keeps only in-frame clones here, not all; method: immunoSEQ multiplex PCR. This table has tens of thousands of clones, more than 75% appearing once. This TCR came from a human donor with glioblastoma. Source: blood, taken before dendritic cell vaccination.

The chain's CDR3 is CASQGRDEKLFF. In nucleotides, the CDR3 is TGTGCCTCGCAGGGGAGGGACGAAAAACTGTTTTTT. V gene TRBV30 combines with J gene TRBJ1-4; maybe TRBD1 (6 bases). CDR1 is GTSNPN and CDR2 is SVGIG in the germline V gene (reference sequence). The CDR3 is 12 residues long. Trimming removed 7 bases from V and 8 bases from J, with 14 bases in between.